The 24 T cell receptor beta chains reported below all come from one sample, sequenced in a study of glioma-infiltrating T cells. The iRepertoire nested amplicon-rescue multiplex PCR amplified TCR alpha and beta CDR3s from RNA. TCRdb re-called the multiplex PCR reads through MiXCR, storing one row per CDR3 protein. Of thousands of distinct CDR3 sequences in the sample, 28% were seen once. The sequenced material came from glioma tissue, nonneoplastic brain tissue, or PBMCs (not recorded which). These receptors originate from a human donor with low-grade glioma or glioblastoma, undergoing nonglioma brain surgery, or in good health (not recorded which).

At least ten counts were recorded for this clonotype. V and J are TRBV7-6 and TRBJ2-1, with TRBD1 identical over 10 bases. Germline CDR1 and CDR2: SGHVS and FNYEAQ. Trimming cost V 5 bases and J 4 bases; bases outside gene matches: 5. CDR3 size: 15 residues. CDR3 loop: CASSGGQGGYNEQFF. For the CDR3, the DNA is TGTGCCAGCAGCGGTGGACAGGGGGGGTACAATGAGCAGTTCTTC.

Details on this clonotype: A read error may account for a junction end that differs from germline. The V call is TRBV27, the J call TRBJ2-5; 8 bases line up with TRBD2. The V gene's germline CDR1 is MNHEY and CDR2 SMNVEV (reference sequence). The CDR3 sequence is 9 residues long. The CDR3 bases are TGTGGCAGTTCCCGGGGGGGTAGCTTC. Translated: CGSSRGGSF.

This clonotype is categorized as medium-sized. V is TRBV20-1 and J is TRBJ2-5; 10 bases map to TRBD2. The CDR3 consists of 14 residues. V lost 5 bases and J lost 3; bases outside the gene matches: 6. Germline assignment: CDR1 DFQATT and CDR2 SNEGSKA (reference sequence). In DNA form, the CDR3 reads TGCAGTGCTGATTCCGGGACTAGCGAAGAGACCCAGTACTTC. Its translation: CSADSGTSEETQYF.

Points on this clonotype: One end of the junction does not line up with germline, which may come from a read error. The chain's CDR3 is CASSFRDRADTQCF. CDR3 nucleotides: TGTGCCAGCAGTTTCCGGGACAGGGCAGATACGCAGTGTTTT. This chain connects TRBV6-2 or TRBV6-3 to TRBJ2-3; TRBD1 matches 9 bases. The CDR3 covers 14 residues. Germline lookup yields CDR1 MNHEY and CDR2 SVGEGT.

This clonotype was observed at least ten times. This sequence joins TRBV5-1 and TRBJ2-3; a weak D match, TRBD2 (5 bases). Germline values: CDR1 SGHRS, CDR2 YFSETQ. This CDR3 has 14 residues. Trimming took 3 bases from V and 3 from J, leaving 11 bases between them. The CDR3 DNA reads TGCGCCAGCAGCTCTGGACTCGAAACAGATACGCAGTATTTT. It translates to CASSSGLETDTQYF.

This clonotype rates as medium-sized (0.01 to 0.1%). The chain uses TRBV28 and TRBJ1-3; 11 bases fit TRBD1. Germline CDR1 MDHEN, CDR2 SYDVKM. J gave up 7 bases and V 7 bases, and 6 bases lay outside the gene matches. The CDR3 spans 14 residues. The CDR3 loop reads CASTTGTGGNTIYF. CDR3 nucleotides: TGTGCCAGCACTACCGGGACAGGGGGTAACACCATATATTTT.

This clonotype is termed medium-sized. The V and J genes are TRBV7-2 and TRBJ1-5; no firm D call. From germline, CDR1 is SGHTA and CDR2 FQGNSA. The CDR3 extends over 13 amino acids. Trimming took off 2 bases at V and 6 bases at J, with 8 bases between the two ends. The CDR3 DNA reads TGTGCCAGCAGCTTATCTTCGGGTCAGCCCCAGCATTTT. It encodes CASSLSSGQPQHF.

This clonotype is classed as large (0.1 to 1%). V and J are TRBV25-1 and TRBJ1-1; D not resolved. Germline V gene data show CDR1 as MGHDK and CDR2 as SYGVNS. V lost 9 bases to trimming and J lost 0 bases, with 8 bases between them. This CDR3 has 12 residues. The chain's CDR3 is CASQQMNTEAFF. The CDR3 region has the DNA TGTGCCAGTCAGCAGATGAACACTGAAGCTTTCTTT.

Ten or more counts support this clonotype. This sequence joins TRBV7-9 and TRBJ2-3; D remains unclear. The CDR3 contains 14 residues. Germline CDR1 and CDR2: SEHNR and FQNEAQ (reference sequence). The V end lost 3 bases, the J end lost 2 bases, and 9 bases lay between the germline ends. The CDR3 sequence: CASSFWKDTDTQYF. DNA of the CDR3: TGTGCCAGCAGCTTTTGGAAGGACACAGATACGCAGTATTTT.

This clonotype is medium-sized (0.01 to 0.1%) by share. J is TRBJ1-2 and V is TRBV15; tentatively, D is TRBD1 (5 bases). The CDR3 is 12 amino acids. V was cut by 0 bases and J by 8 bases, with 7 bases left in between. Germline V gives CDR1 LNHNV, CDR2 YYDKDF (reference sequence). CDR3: CATSRDRDGYTF. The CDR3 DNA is TGTGCCACCAGCAGAGATAGGGACGGCTACACCTTC.

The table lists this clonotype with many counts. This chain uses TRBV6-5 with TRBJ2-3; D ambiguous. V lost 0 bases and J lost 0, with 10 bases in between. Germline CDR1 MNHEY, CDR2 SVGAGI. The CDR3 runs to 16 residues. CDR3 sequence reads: CASSYSYSSSTDTQYF. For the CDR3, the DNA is TGTGCCAGCAGTTACTCGTACAGTTCTAGCACAGATACGCAGTATTTT.

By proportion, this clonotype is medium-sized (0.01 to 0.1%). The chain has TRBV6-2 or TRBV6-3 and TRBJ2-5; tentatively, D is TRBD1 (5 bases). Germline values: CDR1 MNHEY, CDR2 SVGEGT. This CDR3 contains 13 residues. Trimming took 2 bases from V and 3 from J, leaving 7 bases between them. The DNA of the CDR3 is TGTGCCAGCAGTTACGGGGCCGAAGAGACCCAGTACTTC. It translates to CASSYGAEETQYF.

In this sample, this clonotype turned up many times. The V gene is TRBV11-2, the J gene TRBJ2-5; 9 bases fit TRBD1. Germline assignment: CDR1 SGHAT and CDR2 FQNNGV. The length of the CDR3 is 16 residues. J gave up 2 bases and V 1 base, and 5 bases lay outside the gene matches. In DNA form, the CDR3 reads TGTGCCAGCAGCTTAGGGACAGGGGCCCCACAAGAGACCCAGTACTTC. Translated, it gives CASSLGTGAPQETQYF.

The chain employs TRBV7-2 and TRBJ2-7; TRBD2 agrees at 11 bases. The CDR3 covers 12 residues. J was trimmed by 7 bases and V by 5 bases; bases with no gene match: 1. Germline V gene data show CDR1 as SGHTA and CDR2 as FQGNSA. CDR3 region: CASSRLAGEQYF. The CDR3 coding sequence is TGTGCCAGCAGCCGACTAGCGGGAGAGCAGTACTTC. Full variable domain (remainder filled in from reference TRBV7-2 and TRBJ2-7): GAGVSQSPSNKVTEKGKDVELRCDPISGHTALYWYRQSLGQGLEFLIYFQGNSAPDKSGLPSDRFSAERTGGSVSTLTIQRTQQEDSAVYLCASSRLAGEQYFGPGTRLTVT.

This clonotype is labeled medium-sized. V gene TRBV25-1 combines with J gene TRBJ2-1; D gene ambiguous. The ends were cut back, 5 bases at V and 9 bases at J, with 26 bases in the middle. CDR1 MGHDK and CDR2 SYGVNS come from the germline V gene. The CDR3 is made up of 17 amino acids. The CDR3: CASSPLSSRSFVSEQFF. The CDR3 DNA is TGTGCCAGCAGTCCGCTTAGTTCACGGAGCTTTGTGAGTGAGCAGTTCTTC.

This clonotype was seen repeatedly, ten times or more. CDR3 region: CASSQEWNNNEQFF. The CDR3 DNA reads TGTGCCAGCAGCCAAGAATGGAATAACAATGAGCAGTTCTTC. The rearrangement uses TRBV3-1 and TRBJ2-1; no definite D call. The germline CDR1 and CDR2 sequences are LGHDT and YNNKEL (reference sequence). The CDR3 spans 14 residues. V was shortened by 0 bases and J by 5 bases, with 8 bases between the two germline ends.

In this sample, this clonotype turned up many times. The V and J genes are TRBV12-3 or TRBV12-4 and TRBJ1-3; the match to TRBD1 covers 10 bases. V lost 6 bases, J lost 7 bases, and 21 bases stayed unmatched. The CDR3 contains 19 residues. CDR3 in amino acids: CASSPGTGEKFLKRNTIYF. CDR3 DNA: TGTGCCAGCAGCCCAGGGACAGGGGAAAAATTTCTTAAGCGGAACACCATATATTTT.

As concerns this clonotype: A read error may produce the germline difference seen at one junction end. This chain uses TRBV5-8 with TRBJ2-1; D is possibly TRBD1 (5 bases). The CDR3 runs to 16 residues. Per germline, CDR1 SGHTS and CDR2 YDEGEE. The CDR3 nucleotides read TGTTCCAGCAGCGCATTTCGGGCAGGGCGAAACAAGGAGCAGTTCTTC. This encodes CSSSAFRAGRNKEQFF.

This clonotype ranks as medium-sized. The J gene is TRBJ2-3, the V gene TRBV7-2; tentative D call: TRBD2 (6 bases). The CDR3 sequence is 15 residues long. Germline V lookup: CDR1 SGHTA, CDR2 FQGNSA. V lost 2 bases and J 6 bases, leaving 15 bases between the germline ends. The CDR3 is CASSLNRDSSDTQYF. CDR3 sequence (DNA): TGTGCCAGCAGCTTAAACCGGGACTCCTCGGATACGCAGTATTTT.

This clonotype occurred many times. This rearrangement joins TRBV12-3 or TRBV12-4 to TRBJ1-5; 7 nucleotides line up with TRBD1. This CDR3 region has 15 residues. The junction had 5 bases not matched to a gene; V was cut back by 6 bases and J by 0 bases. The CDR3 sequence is CASRRTGSSNQPQHF. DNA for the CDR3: TGTGCCAGCAGAAGGACAGGCAGTAGCAATCAGCCCCAGCATTTT.

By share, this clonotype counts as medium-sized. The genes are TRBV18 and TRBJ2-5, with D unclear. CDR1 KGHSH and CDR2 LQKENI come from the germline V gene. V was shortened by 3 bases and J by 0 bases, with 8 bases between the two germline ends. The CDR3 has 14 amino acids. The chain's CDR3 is CASSPSEYQETQYF. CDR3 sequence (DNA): TGTGCCAGCTCACCCAGCGAATACCAAGAGACCCAGTACTTC.

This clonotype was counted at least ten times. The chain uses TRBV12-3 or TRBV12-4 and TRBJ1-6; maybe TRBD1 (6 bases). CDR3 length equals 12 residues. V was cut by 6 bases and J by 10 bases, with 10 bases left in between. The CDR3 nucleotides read TGTGCCAGCAGACGTGGGGGCTCACCCCTCCACTTT. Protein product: CASRRGGSPLHF.

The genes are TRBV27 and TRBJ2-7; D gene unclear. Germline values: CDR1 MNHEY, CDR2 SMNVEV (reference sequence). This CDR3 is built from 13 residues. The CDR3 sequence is CSSSFAPGREQYV. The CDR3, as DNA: TGTTCCAGCAGTTTCGCCCCAGGTCGAGAGCAGTACGTC.

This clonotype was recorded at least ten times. DNA of the CDR3: TGTGCCAGCAGCCAAGGACAGATCACAGATACGCAGTATTTT. Translating gives CASSQGQITDTQYF. The V gene is TRBV14, the J gene TRBJ2-3; the D gene is possibly TRBD1 (5 bases). The germline V gene encodes CDR1 SGHDN and CDR2 FVKESK. The V and J ends lost 1 base and 2 bases respectively, with 7 bases between them. There are 14 residues in the CDR3.